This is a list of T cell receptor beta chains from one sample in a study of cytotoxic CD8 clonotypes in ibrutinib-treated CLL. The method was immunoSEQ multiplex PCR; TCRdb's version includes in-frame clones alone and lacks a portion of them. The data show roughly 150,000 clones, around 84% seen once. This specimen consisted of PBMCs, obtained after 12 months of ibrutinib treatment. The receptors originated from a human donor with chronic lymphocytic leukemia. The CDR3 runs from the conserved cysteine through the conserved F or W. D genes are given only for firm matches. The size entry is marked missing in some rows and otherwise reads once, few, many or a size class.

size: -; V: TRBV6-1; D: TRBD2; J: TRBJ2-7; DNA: TGTGCCAGCAAAGGGACTATCTACGAGCAGTACTTC; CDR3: CASKGTIYEQYF
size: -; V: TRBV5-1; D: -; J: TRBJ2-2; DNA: TGCGCCAGCAGCTTGGCCTCTAGCGCCCTAAACACCGGGGAGCTGTTTTTT; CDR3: CASSLASSALNTGELFF
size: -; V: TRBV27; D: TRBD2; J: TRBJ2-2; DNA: TGTGCCAGCAGTCTCCGCTTTAGGGGACTAGCGGGAGAGGGCACCGGGGAGCTGTTTTTT; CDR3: CASSLRFRGLAGEGTGELFF
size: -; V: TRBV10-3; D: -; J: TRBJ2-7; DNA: TGTGCCATCGGGAAAATGTTCGAGCAGTACTTC; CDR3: CAIGKMFEQYF
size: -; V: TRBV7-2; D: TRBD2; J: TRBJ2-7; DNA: TGTGCCAGCAGCCCTCAGGTGACTAGCGGGGGAGAGCAGTACTTC; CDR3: CASSPQVTSGGEQYF
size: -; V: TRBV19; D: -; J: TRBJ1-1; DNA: TGTGCCAGTAGTATTTCCCCAGGGATCACTGAAGCTTTCTTT; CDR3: CASSISPGITEAFF
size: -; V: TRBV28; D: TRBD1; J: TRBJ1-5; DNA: TGTGCCAGCAGTTCGGACAGGAGGGGTAATCAGCCCCAGCATTTT; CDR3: CASSSDRRGNQPQHF
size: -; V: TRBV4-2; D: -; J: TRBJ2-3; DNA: TGTGCCAGCAGCCAAAAAACGGGATCGCCCACAGATACGCAGTATTTT; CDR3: CASSQKTGSPTDTQYF
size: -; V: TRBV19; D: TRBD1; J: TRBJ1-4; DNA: TGTGCCAGTTCCCTTTCCGGGACAGGGGCTGAAAAACTGTTTTTT; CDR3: CASSLSGTGAEKLFF
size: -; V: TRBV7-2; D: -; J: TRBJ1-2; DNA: TGTGCCAGCAGCTTAGGCCCGGACGGCTATGGCTACACCTTC; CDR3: CASSLGPDGYGYTF
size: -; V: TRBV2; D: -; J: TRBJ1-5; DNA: TGTGCCTCCAGGACAGATAGCAATCAGCCCCAGCATTTT; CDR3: CASRTDSNQPQHF
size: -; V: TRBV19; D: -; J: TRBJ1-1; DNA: TGTGCCAGTAGTATGTGGGAAGGGGACACTGAAGCTTTCTTT; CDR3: CASSMWEGDTEAFF
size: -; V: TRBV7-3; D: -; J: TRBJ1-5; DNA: TGTGCCAGCAGCTTAAGTCCCGACGCCGGTTATAGCAATCAGCCCCAGCATTTT; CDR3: CASSLSPDAGYSNQPQHF
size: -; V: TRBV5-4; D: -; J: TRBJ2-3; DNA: TGTGCCAGCAGCCCGCAGGGTAGCGTAGATACGCAGTATTTT; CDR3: CASSPQGSVDTQYF
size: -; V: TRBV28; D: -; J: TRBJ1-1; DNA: TGTGCCAGCAGTCCCTTAGGGGGGGGCACTGAAGCTTTCTTT; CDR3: CASSPLGGGTEAFF
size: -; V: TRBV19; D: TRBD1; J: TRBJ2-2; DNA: TGTGCCAGTAGGACCAGACAGGGGGTTCTGAACACCGGGGAGCTGTTTTTT; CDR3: CASRTRQGVLNTGELFF
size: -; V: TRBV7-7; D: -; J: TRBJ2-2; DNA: TGTGCTAGCAGCTTCGACACGAACACCGGGGAGCTGTTTTTT; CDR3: CASSFDTNTGELFF
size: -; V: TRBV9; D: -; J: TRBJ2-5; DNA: TGTGCCAGCAGCCGACAGGAGTTTTGGGAGACCCAGTACTTC; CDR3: CASSRQEFWETQYF
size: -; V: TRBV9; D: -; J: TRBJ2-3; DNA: TGTGCCAGCAGCGTGGGTAGCACAGATACGCAGTATTTT; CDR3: CASSVGSTDTQYF
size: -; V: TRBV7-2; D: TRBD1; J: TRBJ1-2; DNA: TGTGCCAGCAGCTTAAACAAGGGGGCCTATGGCTACACCTTC; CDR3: CASSLNKGAYGYTF
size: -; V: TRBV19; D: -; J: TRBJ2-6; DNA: TGTGCCAGTAGTTTAGGAGGGGGGGCTGGGGCCAACGTCCTGACTTTC; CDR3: CASSLGGGAGANVLTF
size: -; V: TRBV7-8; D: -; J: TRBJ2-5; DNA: TGTGCCAGCAGCCTTAACAGGGTCGGGGAGACCCAGTACTTC; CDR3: CASSLNRVGETQYF
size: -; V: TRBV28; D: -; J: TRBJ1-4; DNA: TGTGCCAGCAGGACAGACCCAACTAATGAAAAACTGTTTTTT; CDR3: CASRTDPTNEKLFF
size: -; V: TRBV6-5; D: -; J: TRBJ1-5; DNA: TGTGCCAGCAGTTATAAGGGACAAGGGAATCAGCCCCAGCATTTT; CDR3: CASSYKGQGNQPQHF
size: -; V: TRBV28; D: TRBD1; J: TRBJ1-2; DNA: TGTGCCAGTACTATGGGCGGCAGGGGGGAGAGTGGCTACACCTTC; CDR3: CASTMGGRGESGYTF
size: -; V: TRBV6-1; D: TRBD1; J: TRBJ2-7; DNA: TGTGCCAGCCGGACAGGGGGTGGCTACGAGCAGTACTTC; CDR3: CASRTGGGYEQYF
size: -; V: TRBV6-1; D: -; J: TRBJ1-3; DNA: TGTGCCAGCAGTAGGGGGGATACCTCTGGAAACACCATATATTTT; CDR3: CASSRGDTSGNTIYF
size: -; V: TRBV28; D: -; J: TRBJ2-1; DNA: TGTGCCAGCGGCCGAGGGTTGCGTAGGGAGGCCCTCTACAATGAGCAGTTCTTC; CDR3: CASGRGLRREALYNEQFF
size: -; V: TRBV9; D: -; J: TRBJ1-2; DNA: TGTGCCAGCAGCGTAAACTATGGCTACACCTTC; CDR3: CASSVNYGYTF
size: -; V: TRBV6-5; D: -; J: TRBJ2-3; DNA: TGTGCCAGCAGTTACTCCGGGACAACAGATACGCAGTATTTT; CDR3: CASSYSGTTDTQYF
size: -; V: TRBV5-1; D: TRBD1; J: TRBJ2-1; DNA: TGCGCCAGCAGGCCCCCCGACAGGGGGATCGATGAGCAGTTCTTC; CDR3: CASRPPDRGIDEQFF
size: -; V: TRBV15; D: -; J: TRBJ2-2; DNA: TGTGCCACCAGCAGGGGAGCTCCCGCCGCCGGGGAGCTGTTTTTT; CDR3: CATSRGAPAAGELFF
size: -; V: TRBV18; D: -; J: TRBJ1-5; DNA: TGTGCCAGCTCACCACCGGTGCAGGGAGTGAATCAGCCCCAGCATTTT; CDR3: CASSPPVQGVNQPQHF
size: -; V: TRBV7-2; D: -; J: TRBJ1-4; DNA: TGTGCCAGCAGCTTTGGGGCTAATGAAAAACTGTTTTTT; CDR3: CASSFGANEKLFF
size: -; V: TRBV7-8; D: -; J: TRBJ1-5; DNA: TGTGCCAGCAGCTTTCACAGGGTAATGCTGAATCAGCCCCAGCATTTT; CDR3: CASSFHRVMLNQPQHF
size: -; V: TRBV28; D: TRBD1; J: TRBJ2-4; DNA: TGTGCCAGCAGTGGGACAGACAAAAACATTCAGTACTTC; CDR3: CASSGTDKNIQYF
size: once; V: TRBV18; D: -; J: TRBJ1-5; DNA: TGTGCCAGCTCACTATACATTGGAAGCAATCAGCCCCAGCATTTT; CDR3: CASSLYIGSNQPQHF
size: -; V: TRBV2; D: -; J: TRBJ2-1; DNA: TGTGCCAGCAGTGAATCGGAGGGCATCCCCGGGGACCGGTATTACAATGAGCAGTTCTTC; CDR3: CASSESEGIPGDRYYNEQFF
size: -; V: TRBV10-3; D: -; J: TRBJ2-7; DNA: TGTGCCATCAGTGATCCAGAATCACGCGGGACCTACGAGCAGTACTTC; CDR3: CAISDPESRGTYEQYF
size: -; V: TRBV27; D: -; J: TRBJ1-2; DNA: TGTGCCAGCAGTGCACTCATCAGGTCGGATGGCTACACCTTC; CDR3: CASSALIRSDGYTF
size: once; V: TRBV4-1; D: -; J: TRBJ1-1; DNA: TGCGCCAGCAGCCAAGATCCGAAGGACACTGAAGCTTTCTTT; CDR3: CASSQDPKDTEAFF